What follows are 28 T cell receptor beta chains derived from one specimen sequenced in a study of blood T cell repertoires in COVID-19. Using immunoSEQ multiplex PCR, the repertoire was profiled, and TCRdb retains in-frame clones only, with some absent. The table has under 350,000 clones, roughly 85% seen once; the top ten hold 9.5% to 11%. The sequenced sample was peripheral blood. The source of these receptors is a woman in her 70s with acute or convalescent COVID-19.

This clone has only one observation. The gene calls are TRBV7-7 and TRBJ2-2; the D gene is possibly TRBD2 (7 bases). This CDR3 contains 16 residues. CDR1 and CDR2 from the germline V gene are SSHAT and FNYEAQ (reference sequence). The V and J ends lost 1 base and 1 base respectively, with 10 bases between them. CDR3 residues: CASSLGGGKNTGELFF. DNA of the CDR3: TGTGCCAGCAGCTTAGGCGGGGGCAAGAACACCGGGGAGCTGTTTTTT.

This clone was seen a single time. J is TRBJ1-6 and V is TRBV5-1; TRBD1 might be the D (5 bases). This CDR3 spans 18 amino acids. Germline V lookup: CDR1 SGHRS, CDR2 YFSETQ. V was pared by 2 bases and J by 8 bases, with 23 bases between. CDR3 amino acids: CASSLNRLERTGDSPLHF. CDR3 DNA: TGCGCCAGCAGCTTAAACCGGTTGGAGAGAACGGGGGATTCACCCCTCCACTTT.

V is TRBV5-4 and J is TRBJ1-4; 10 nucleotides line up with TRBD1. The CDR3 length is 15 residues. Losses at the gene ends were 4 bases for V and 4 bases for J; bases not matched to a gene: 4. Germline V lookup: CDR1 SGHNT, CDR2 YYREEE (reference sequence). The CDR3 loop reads CASSPRTGGNEKLFF. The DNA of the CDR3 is TGTGCCAGCAGCCCGCGGACAGGGGGTAATGAAAAACTGTTTTTT. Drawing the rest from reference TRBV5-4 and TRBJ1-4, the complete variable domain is ETGVTQSPTHLIKTRGQQVTLRCSSQSGHNTVSWYQQALGQGPQFIFQYYREEENGRGNFPPRFSGLQFPNYSSELNVNALELDDSALYLCASSPRTGGNEKLFFGSGTQLSVL.

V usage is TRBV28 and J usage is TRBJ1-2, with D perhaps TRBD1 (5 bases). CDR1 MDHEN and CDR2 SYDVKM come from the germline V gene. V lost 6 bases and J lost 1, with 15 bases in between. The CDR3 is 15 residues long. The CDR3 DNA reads TGTGCCAGCAGCAGTGGTGGCCAGGGTAACTATGGCTACACCTTC. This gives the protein CASSSGGQGNYGYTF.

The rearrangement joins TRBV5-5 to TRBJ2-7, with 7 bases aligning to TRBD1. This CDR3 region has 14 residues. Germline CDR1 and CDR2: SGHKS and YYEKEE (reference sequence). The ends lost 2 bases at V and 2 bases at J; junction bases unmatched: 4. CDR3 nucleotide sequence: TGTGCCAGCAGCTTAAACAGGGGAGCCTACGAGCAGTACTTC. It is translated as CASSLNRGAYEQYF.

This CDR3 reads CASSDTGGGSYNEQFF. CDR3 nucleotides: TGTGCCAGCAGCGATACAGGGGGGGGCTCCTACAATGAGCAGTTCTTC. The J gene is TRBJ2-1, the V gene TRBV7-2, with TRBD1 as a possible D gene (8 bases). The germline V gene has CDR1 SGHTA and CDR2 FQGNSA. This CDR3 comprises 16 residues. The germline V and J ends were trimmed by 5 bases and 0 bases, with 14 bases remaining between them.

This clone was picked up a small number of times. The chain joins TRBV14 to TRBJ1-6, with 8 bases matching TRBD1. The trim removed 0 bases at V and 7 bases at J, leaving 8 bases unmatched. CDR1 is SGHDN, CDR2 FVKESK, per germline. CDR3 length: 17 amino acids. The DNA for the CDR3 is TGTGCCAGCAGCCAAGACTTCAGGACAGGGCCGAATTCACCCCTCCACTTT. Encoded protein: CASSQDFRTGPNSPLHF.

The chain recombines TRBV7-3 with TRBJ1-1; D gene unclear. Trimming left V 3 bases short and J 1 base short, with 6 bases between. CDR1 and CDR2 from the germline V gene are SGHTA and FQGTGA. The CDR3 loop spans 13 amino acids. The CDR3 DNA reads TGTGCCAGCAGCTTTTCTTCGAACACTGAAGCTTTCTTT. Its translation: CASSFSSNTEAFF.

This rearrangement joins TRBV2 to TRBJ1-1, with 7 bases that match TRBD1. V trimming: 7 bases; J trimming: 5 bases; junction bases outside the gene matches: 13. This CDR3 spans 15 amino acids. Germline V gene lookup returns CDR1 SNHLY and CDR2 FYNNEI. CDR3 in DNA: TGTGCCAGCACGCGCGAACAAAGGGGGCGAACTGAAGCTTTCTTT. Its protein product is CASTREQRGRTEAFF.

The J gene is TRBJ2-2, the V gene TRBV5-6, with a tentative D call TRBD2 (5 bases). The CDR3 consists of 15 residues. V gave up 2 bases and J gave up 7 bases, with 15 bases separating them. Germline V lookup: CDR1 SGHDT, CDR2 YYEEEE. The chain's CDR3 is CASSFGLRTDGELFF. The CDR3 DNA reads TGTGCCAGCAGCTTCGGACTCCGTACCGACGGGGAGCTGTTTTTT.

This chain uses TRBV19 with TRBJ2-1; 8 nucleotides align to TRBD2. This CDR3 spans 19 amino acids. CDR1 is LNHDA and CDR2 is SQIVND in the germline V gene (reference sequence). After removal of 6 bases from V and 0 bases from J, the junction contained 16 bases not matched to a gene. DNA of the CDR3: TGTGCCAGTAGCCGGGGGGGCCACACCCCTTCGAGCTCCTACAATGAGCAGTTCTTC. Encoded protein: CASSRGGHTPSSSYNEQFF. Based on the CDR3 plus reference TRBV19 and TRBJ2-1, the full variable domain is DGGITQSPKYLFRKEGQNVTLSCEQNLNHDAMYWYRQDPGQGLRLIYYSQIVNDFQKGDIAEGYSVSREKKESFPLTVTSAQKNPTAFYLCASSRGGHTPSSSYNEQFFGPGTRLTVL.

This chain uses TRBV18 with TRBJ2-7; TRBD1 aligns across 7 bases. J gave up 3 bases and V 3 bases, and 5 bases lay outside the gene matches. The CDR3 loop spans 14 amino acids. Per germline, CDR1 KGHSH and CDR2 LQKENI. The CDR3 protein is CASSPGTADYEQYF. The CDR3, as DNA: TGTGCCAGCTCACCTGGGACAGCTGACTACGAGCAGTACTTC.

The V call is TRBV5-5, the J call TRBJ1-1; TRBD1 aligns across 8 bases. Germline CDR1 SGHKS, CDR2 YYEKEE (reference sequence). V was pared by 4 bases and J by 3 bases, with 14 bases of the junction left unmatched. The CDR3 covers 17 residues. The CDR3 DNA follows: TGTGCCAGCAGCATGACAGGACAGGGCGCCTGGGACACTGAAGCTTTCTTT. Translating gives CASSMTGQGAWDTEAFF.

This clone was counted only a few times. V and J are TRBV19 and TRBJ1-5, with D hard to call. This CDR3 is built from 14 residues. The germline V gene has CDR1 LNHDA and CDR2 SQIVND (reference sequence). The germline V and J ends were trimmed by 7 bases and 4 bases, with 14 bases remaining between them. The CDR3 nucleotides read TGTGCCAGTAAACCGGGGAGGGAGAATCAGCCCCAGCATTTT. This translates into CASKPGRENQPQHF.

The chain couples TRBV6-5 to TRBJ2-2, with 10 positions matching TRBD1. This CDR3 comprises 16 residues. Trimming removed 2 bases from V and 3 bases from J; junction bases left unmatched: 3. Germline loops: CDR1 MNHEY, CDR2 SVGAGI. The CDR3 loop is CASSYGQGVDTGELFF. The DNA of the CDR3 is TGTGCCAGCAGTTACGGACAGGGGGTGGACACCGGGGAGCTGTTTTTT.

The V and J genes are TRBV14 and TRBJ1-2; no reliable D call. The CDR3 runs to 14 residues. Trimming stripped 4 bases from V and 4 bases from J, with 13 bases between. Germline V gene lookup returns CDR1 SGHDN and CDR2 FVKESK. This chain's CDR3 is CASSPGGSSYGYTF. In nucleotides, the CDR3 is TGTGCCAGCAGCCCCGGAGGGAGTTCCTATGGCTACACCTTC.

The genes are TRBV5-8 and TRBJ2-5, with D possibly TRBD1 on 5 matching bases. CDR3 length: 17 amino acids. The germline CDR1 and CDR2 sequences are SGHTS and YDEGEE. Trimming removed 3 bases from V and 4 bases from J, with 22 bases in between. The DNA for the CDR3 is TGTGCCAGCAGCTGGAAAGCGTCCAGGGTAGGCGGAGAGACCCAGTACTTC. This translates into CASSWKASRVGGETQYF.

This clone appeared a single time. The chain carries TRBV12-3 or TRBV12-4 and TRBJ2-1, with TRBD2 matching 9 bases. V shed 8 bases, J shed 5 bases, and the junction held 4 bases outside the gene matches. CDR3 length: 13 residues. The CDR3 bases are TGTGCCAGCTCTCCTAGCGGGGACAATGAGCAGTTCTTC. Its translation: CASSPSGDNEQFF.

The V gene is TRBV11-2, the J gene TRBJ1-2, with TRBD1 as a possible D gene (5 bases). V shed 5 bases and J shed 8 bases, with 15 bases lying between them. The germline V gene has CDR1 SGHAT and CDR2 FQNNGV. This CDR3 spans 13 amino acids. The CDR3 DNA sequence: TGTGCCAGCAGCGCCATACAGGTTACGGGCTACACCTTC. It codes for CASSAIQVTGYTF.

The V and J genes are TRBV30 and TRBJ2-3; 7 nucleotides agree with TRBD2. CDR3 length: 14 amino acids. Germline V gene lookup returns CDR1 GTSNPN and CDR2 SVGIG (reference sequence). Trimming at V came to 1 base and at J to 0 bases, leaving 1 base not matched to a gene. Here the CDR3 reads CAWSAGGSTDTQYF. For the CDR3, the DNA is TGTGCCTGGAGTGCCGGGGGGAGCACAGATACGCAGTATTTT. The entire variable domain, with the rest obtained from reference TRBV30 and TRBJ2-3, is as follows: SQTIHQWPATLVQPVGSPLSLECTVEGTSNPNLYWYRQAAGRGLQLLFYSVGIGQISSEVPQNLSASRPQDRQFILSSKKLLLSDSGFYLCAWSAGGSTDTQYFGPGTRLTVL.

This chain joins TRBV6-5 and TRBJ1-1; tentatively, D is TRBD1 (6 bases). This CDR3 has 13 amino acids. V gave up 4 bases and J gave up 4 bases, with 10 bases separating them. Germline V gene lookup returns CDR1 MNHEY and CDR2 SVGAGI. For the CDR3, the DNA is TGTGCCAGCAGTTTAACAGGGACCACTGAAGCTTTCTTT. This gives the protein CASSLTGTTEAFF.

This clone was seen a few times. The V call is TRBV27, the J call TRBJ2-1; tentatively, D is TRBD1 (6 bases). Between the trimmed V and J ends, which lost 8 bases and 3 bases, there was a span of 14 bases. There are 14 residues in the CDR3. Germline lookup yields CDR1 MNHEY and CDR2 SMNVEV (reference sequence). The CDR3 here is CASARDIRYNEQFF. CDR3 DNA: TGTGCCAGCGCGAGGGACATCCGCTACAATGAGCAGTTCTTC.

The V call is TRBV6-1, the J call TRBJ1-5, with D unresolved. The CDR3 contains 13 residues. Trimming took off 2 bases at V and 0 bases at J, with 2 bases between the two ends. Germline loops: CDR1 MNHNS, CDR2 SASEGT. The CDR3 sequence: CASSEYSNQPQHF. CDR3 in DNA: TGTGCCAGCAGTGAATATAGCAATCAGCCCCAGCATTTT.

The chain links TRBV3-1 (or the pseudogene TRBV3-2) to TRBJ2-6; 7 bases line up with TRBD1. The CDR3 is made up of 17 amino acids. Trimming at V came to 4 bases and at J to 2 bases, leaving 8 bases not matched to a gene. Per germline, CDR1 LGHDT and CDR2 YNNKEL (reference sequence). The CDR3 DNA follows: TGTGCCAGCAGCCGCCGGACAGGTTCCGCTGGGGCCAACGTCCTGACTTTC. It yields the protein CASSRRTGSAGANVLTF.

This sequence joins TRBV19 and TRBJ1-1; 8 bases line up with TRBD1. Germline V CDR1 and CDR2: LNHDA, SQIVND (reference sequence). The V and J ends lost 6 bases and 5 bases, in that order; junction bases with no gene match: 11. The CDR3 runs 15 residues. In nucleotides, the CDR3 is TGTGCCAGTAGGTTCCCCGGACAGGGACGAACTGAAGCTTTCTTT. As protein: CASRFPGQGRTEAFF.

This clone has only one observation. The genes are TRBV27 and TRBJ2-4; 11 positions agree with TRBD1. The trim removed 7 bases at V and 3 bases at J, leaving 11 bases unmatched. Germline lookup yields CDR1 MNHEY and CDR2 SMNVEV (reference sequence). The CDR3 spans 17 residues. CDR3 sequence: CASTLRWTGGIKNIQYF. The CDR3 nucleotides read TGTGCCAGCACTCTGCGTTGGACAGGGGGCATCAAAAACATTCAGTACTTC.

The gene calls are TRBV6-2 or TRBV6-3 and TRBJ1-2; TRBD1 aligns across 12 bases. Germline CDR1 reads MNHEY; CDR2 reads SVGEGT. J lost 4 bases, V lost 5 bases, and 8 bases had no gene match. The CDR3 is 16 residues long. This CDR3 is CASSPGTGGSSYGYTF. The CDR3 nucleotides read TGTGCCAGCAGTCCCGGGACAGGGGGCTCGAGCTATGGCTACACCTTC.

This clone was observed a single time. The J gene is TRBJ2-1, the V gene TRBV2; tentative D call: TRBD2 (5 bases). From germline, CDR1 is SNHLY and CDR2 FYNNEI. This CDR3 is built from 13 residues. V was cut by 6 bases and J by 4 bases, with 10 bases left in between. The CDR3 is CASSEQRYNEQFF. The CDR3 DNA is TGTGCCAGCAGCGAACAGCGGTACAATGAGCAGTTCTTC.